These 2 T cell receptor beta chains originate from one sample sequenced in a study of blood T cell repertoires in COVID-19. TCRdb keeps only in-frame clones here, not all; method: immunoSEQ multiplex PCR. The table lists around 67,000 clones, roughly 77% of them singletons. Material for sequencing was peripheral blood. The receptor set was obtained from a woman in her 70s with acute or convalescent COVID-19.

The CDR3 DNA is TGTGCCAGCAGCCAAGCGGGACTAGCGGGTCTAGGAGACGAGCAGTACTTC. Translated, it gives CASSQAGLAGLGDEQYF. J is TRBJ2-7 and V is TRBV4-2; 12 positions agree with TRBD2. CDR1 LGHNA and CDR2 YNFKEQ come from the germline V gene. The CDR3 length is 17 residues. The V gene end was trimmed by 1 base and the J gene end by 5 bases; junction bases not matched to a gene: 9.

V and J are TRBV28 and TRBJ1-1; a possible D gene is TRBD1 (6 bases). CDR3 length equals 12 residues. Trimming stripped 7 bases from V and 5 bases from J, with 11 bases between. Germline V gene data show CDR1 as MDHEN and CDR2 as SYDVKM. Here the CDR3 DNA reads TGTGCCAGCATCTCGGGACAAACTGAAGCTTTCTTT. Amino acid sequence: CASISGQTEAFF.